These T cell receptor beta chains were read from a single sample in a study of T cell responses to AZD1222 COVID-19 vaccine. Sequencing used immunoSEQ multiplex PCR; TCRdb keeps in-frame clones, though not all of them. This sample has some 120,000 clones, with roughly 88% found just once. Material: peripheral blood, obtained on day 0 of MenACWY control vaccination. These receptors came from an adult in good health. CDR3s include the opening cysteine and the closing phenylalanine or tryptophan. D genes are given only for firm matches. The size of a clone is reported for some rows only, either as once, few or many, or as a class for expanded clones.

clone_size j_call v_call d_call cdr3_nt cdr3_aa
NA TRBJ1-1 TRBV4-3 NA TGCGCCAGCAGCCTCGGGGGAGGCACTGAAGCTTTCTTT CASSLGGGTEAFF
NA TRBJ2-5 TRBV7-8 TRBD2 TGTGCCAGCAGCCGGGGAGGGGCAGGAGAGACCCAGTACTTC CASSRGGAGETQYF
NA TRBJ1-1 TRBV19 NA TGTGCCAGTAGTATCCGGCGACAGGTAAACGAAGCTTTCTTT CASSIRRQVNEAFF
once TRBJ1-2 TRBV4-1 NA TGCGCCAGCAGCCAAGTATTCGAAGGGGCGGTTAACTATGGCTACACCTTC CASSQVFEGAVNYGYTF
few TRBJ1-3 TRBV7-6 TRBD1 TGTGCCAGCAGCCCCACAGGGGGCGAGCTTGGAAACACCATATATTTT CASSPTGGELGNTIYF
NA TRBJ2-6 TRBV5-6 TRBD1 TGTGCCAGCAGCCCTCCGACAGGGAAAGAATCTGGGGCCAACGTCCTGACTTTC CASSPPTGKESGANVLTF
NA TRBJ2-1 TRBV19 TRBD1 TGTGCCAGTAGTATAAGGGACAGCTACAATGAGCAGTTCTTC CASSIRDSYNEQFF
few TRBJ2-2 TRBV6-4 TRBD2 TGTGCCCGCTGTGAGGGCGGGGGGACCGGAACCGGGGAGCTGTTTTTT CARCEGGGTGTGELFF
once TRBJ1-1 TRBV5-1 NA TGCGCCAGCAGCTATGACCGGGGAGGGACTGAAGCTTTCTTT CASSYDRGGTEAFF
once TRBJ2-2 TRBV28 NA TGTGCCAGCAGCCGGGACGGGAACACCGGGGAGCTGTTTTTT CASSRDGNTGELFF
NA TRBJ1-3 TRBV30 NA TGTGCCTGGAGTGAGGGGGGGCCTGGAGGAAACACCATATATTTT CAWSEGGPGGNTIYF
NA TRBJ1-1 TRBV7-2 TRBD1 TGTGCCAGCGCGGGACAGATGAACACTGAAGCTTTCTTT CASAGQMNTEAFF
NA TRBJ2-3 TRBV5-1 TRBD2 TGCGCCAGCAGCCCCACTGCGGGGGGGCCAGATACGCAGTATTTT CASSPTAGGPDTQYF
NA TRBJ1-1 TRBV4-1 NA TGCGCCAGCAGCCAAGCTGGTACTGAAGCTTTCTTT CASSQAGTEAFF
NA TRBJ1-2 TRBV18 NA TGTGCCAGCTCACGGGGGGGTGACTATGGCTACACCTTC CASSRGGDYGYTF
NA TRBJ2-2 TRBV19 NA TGTGCCAGTAGCCGGGACACCAACACCGGGGAGCTGTTTTTT CASSRDTNTGELFF
NA TRBJ1-4 TRBV28 TRBD1 TGTGCCAGCAGACAGGACAGGGGGCTTGCTAATGAAAAACTGTTTTTT CASRQDRGLANEKLFF
NA TRBJ1-6 TRBV2 NA TGTGCCAGCACACCTCGGCCGACAGGAGATAATTCACCCCTCCACTTT CASTPRPTGDNSPLHF
NA TRBJ2-3 TRBV10-3 NA TGTGCCATCAGTGCCGGGGCAGGGGACACAGATACGCAGTATTTT CAISAGAGDTDTQYF
NA TRBJ2-7 TRBV4-2 TRBD1 TGTGCCAGCAGCCCCTTAGAGACAGGGCTCTCCTACGAGCAGTACTTC CASSPLETGLSYEQYF
NA TRBJ1-5 TRBV18 TRBD1 TGTGCCAGCTCCCCGGCGGGAGGGGGCCAGCCCCAGCATTTT CASSPAGGGQPQHF
NA TRBJ2-5 TRBV7-3 TRBD2 TGTGCCAGCAGCTTAAGCGGGGGGGAGACCCAGTACTTC CASSLSGGETQYF
NA TRBJ2-4 TRBV7-2 TRBD1 TGTGCCAGCAGCAGGGACAGCATAAACATTCAGTACTTC CASSRDSINIQYF
NA TRBJ1-6 TRBV5-6 TRBD1 TGTGCCAGCAGCCTAACGGACAGGGTTTTGAATTCACCCCTCCACTTT CASSLTDRVLNSPLHF
NA TRBJ1-1 TRBV18 NA TGTGCCAGCTCACAGGGGCAGGGCACTGAAGCTTTCTTT CASSQGQGTEAFF
NA TRBJ1-4 TRBV18 TRBD1 TGTGCCAGCTCACCGGACAGGGGGAGTGAAAAACTGTTTTTT CASSPDRGSEKLFF
NA TRBJ2-7 TRBV3-1/TRBV3-2 NA TGTGCCAGCAGCCAATCCGGGACTTTATCCTACGAGCAGTACTTC CASSQSGTLSYEQYF
NA TRBJ2-3 TRBV11-3 TRBD2 TGTGCCAGCAGCCGGCGGGGGGGCACAGATACGCAGTATTTT CASSRRGGTDTQYF
NA TRBJ2-5 TRBV4-2 NA TGTGCCAGCAGCCAAGATGGGGGTGACCAAGAGACCCAGTACTTC CASSQDGGDQETQYF
NA TRBJ2-7 TRBV28 TRBD2 TGTGCCAGCAGGTCCCGACTAGCGGAGCCCTACGAGCAGTACTTC CASRSRLAEPYEQYF
NA TRBJ1-1 TRBV4-2 NA TGTGCCAGCAGCCAAGATCTCGCCGGGCCCACTGAAGCTTTCTTT CASSQDLAGPTEAFF
NA TRBJ1-2 TRBV24-1 TRBD1 TGTGCCACCAGTGATCCAGGACAGGCCGTGGGGGGCTACACCTTC CATSDPGQAVGGYTF
NA TRBJ1-1 TRBV5-4 NA TGTGCCAGCAGCTCCCAGGGCTATGGTGAAGCTTTCTTT CASSSQGYGEAFF
NA TRBJ1-4 TRBV2 NA TGTGCCAGCAAACGATGGGGGACGGTAACTAATGAAAAACTGTTTTTT CASKRWGTVTNEKLFF
once TRBJ1-4 TRBV19 NA TGTGCCAGTAAGAGTAAGGGCGCAACTAATGAAAAACTGTTTTTT CASKSKGATNEKLFF
NA TRBJ1-6 TRBV28 TRBD1 TGTGCCAGCAGTAAACAGGGGGGCCATAATTCACCCCTCCACTTT CASSKQGGHNSPLHF
NA TRBJ1-1 TRBV4-3 NA TGCGCCAGCAGCCTAGACAGGTACACTGAAGCTTTCTTT CASSLDRYTEAFF
NA TRBJ1-2 TRBV6-5 NA TGTGCCAGCAGATTCAGGACACTGATCTATGGCTACACCTTC CASRFRTLIYGYTF
NA TRBJ1-1 TRBV5-1 NA TGCGCCAGCAGCTTGGTAGACATGAACACTGAAGCTTTCTTT CASSLVDMNTEAFF
NA TRBJ1-2 TRBV7-9 TRBD1 TGTGCCAGCAGCATCGGGACAGGGAATAACTATGGCTACACCTTC CASSIGTGNNYGYTF
NA TRBJ2-3 TRBV7-2 NA TGTGCCAGCGGCGTCCGGTCAGGGAGAAGCACAGATACGCAGTATTTT CASGVRSGRSTDTQYF
NA TRBJ2-7 TRBV19 NA TGTGCCAGTAGTAAGATTGTGGGGGCGTCCGAGGGCGAGCAGTACTTC CASSKIVGASEGEQYF
NA TRBJ1-1 TRBV6-6 TRBD1 TGTGCCAGCAGTCCTAGACAGGGGGGTTTGAACACTGAAGCTTTCTTT CASSPRQGGLNTEAFF
NA TRBJ2-7 TRBV2 NA TGTGCCAGCAGGGTGGGCAGGGGGGTTTACGAGCAGTACTTC CASRVGRGVYEQYF
NA TRBJ2-2 TRBV5-4 NA TGTGCCAGCAGCTTGTCCGCCGTGGTGGGGACCGGGGAGCTGTTTTTT CASSLSAVVGTGELFF
NA TRBJ1-2 TRBV19 NA TGTGCCAGTAGTCCACAGGGCCGGGATGGCTACACCTTC CASSPQGRDGYTF
NA TRBJ2-7 TRBV5-3 TRBD2 TGTGCCAGAAGCTTAGCTAGCGGGGGGGCCGTCCTTCTTACCGGAGAGCAGTACTTC CARSLASGGAVLLTGEQYF
NA TRBJ1-1 TRBV11-2 NA TGTGCCAGCAGAAGATCAGATCAGGGGAGTAGGTCTGAAGCTTTCTTT CASRRSDQGSRSEAFF
NA TRBJ1-3 TRBV6-5 NA TGTGCCAGCGCGAGAAGCTCTGGAAACACCATATATTTT CASARSSGNTIYF
once TRBJ2-1 TRBV18 NA TGTGCCAGCGCTACAGGGGGGGGCAATGAGCAGTTCTTC CASATGGGNEQFF